Presented here are 22 T cell receptor beta chains from one specimen sequenced in a study of tumor-infiltrating lymphocytes in primary liver carcinoma. Starting material of 450 to 500 ng total RNA yielded TCR beta cDNA via a constant-region primer. Three rounds of nested multiplex PCR with slightly modified ARM-PCR produced TCR beta libraries. Running around 9 cycles apiece, the first two PCR rounds relied on TRBV1-TRBV30 forward primers together with a C-beta reverse primer. TCRdb reanalysed the multiplex PCR reads using MiXCR and keeps one entry per CDR3 protein. The data hold more than 75,000 distinct CDR3 sequences, with around 70% observed a single time. Co-extracting RNA and DNA was done with roughly 17-31 mg of unsorted bulk tissue as input. Sequenced input: liver tumor tissue from sampling region 1. As for subset: tumor region T1, superior pole. The receptors were gathered from a man in his forties with primary liver carcinoma and hepatitis B virus infection.

This clonotype has a single count. At one of its ends the junction is not consistent with the germline gene, which may arise from a read error. The V gene is TRBV11-2, the J gene TRBJ2-7; D not resolved. The CDR3 sequence is 14 residues long. Germline V lookup: CDR1 SGHAT, CDR2 FQNNGV. CDR3 region: CACSLVGTPYRQYF. The CDR3 DNA reads as TGTGCCTGCAGCTTAGTTGGCACGCCCTACAGGCAGTACTTC.

Comments on this clonotype: One end of the junction is discordant with germline, which a read error may explain. The chain uses TRBV7-9 and TRBJ2-7; 8 bases match TRBD2. Germline CDR1 SEHNR, CDR2 FQNEAQ (reference sequence). The CDR3 covers 15 residues. The CDR3 spells CTSRKRGRQNYEQYF. The CDR3 nucleotides are TGTACCAGCAGAAAGCGGGGGAGACAGAACTACGAGCAATACTTC.

As concerns this clonotype: The conserved final phenylalanine or tryptophan is absent from the CDR3, which likely points to a read error. The V gene is TRBV12-3 or TRBV12-4, the J gene TRBJ2-3; the D is unclear. The CDR3 has 13 residues. DNA for the CDR3: TGTGCCAGCACTTTATTCTCGGCAGACACGCAGTATTTG. It yields the protein CASTLFSADTQYL.

Notes on this clonotype: A much larger clone lies one base from this, so it may be a read error. CDR3 in DNA: TGTGCCTGGAGTATCGGGATAGGGGCGGGCCAGCCCCAGCATTTT. Encoded protein: CAWSIGIGAGQPQHF. The V gene is TRBV30, the J gene TRBJ1-5; perhaps TRBD1 as D (5 bases). The CDR3 totals 15 residues. V was trimmed by 2 bases and J by 7 bases, leaving 18 bases between them. The germline gives CDR1 GTSNPN, CDR2 SVGIG (reference sequence).

This clonotype was counted a few times. The J gene is TRBJ2-2, the V gene TRBV28, with D tentatively TRBD1 or TRBD2 (6 bases each). V was trimmed by 6 bases and J by 6 bases, leaving 17 bases between them. Per the germline V gene, CDR1 is MDHEN and CDR2 is SYDVKM. This CDR3 comprises 15 residues. The CDR3 here is CASSQGGTTAGELFF. DNA for the CDR3: TGTGCCAGCAGCCAAGGGGGGACGACGGCCGGGGAGCTGTTTTTT.

As concerns this clonotype: Mismatch with germline at one junction end may stem from a read error. The J gene is TRBJ2-5, the V gene TRBV5-5; 9 bases match TRBD2. The CDR3 has 15 residues. The germline gives CDR1 SGHKS, CDR2 YYEKEE (reference sequence). For the CDR3, the DNA is TGTGCCAGCAGCTTGTTGGGACTAGCAGAAGAGACCCAACACTTC. As protein: CASSLLGLAEETQHF.

The sample holds many counts of this clonotype. The chain uses TRBV5-1 and TRBJ2-3; tentatively, D is TRBD2 (6 bases). The CDR3 loop spans 14 amino acids. Trimming left V 2 bases short and J 2 bases short, with 9 bases between. The germline CDR1 and CDR2 sequences are SGHRS and YFSETQ. CDR3 amino acids: CASSFRLVTDTQYF. The CDR3 coding sequence is TGCGCCAGCAGCTTTAGACTAGTCACAGATACGCAGTATTTT.

The chain has TRBV24-1 and TRBJ2-3, with D possibly being TRBD2 (6 bases). CDR1 is KGHDR and CDR2 is SFDVKD in the germline V gene. This CDR3 has 14 residues. Trimming cost V 5 bases and J 6 bases, with 14 bases left between them. The CDR3 here is CATSGAASEDTQYF. The CDR3, as DNA: TGTGCCACCAGTGGGGCGGCTAGCGAGGATACGCAGTATTTT.

The chain links TRBV30 to TRBJ1-2, with a weak D call TRBD1 (5 bases). CDR3 length: 15 amino acids. Germline CDR1 reads GTSNPN; CDR2 reads SVGIG (reference sequence). The V end was cut by 4 bases, the J end by 2 bases, with 17 bases between. CDR3 region: CAWNVAGGSNYGYTF. Written as DNA, the CDR3 is TGTGCCTGGAATGTAGCCGGGGGTTCGAACTATGGCTACACCTTC.

Worth noting for this clonotype: A read error may produce the germline difference seen at one junction end. The rearrangement links TRBV6-1 to TRBJ2-2; 12 nucleotides line up with TRBD2. In germline, CDR1 is MNHNS, CDR2 SASEGT. The CDR3 is 16 amino acids. Here the CDR3 reads CSSWGLAGANTGELFF. The CDR3 region has the DNA TGTTCCAGCTGGGGACTAGCGGGCGCGAACACCGGGGAGCTGTTTTTT.

This clonotype was counted once. The rearrangement joins TRBV6-6 to TRBJ2-7; 7 bases are a match to TRBD2. This CDR3 has 16 amino acids. Trimming cost V 8 bases and J 6 bases; bases outside gene matches: 19. In germline, CDR1 is MNHNY, CDR2 SVGAGI (reference sequence). For the CDR3, the DNA is TGTGCCAGCTGTGGGGGGGGAGGTCCCTCCCGATGCGAGCAGTACTTC. Amino acids: CASCGGGGPSRCEQYF.

This clonotype was counted at least ten times. This rearrangement joins TRBV28 to TRBJ2-7; weak D call: TRBD2 (5 bases). Germline V CDR1 and CDR2: MDHEN, SYDVKM. Deletions cut 6 bases from V and 0 bases from J, with 15 bases between. This CDR3 spans 15 amino acids. The CDR3 bases are TGTGCCAGCAGCCACGAGGGCAGGCTCTCCTACGAGCAGTACTTC. It translates to CASSHEGRLSYEQYF.

In the case of this clonotype: The junction and the germline gene differ at one end; a read error may be behind it. The rearrangement links TRBV11-2 to TRBJ2-7; D not certain. The germline CDR1 and CDR2 sequences are SGHAT and FQNNGV. The CDR3 has 14 residues. The CDR3 sequence: CASTLADTAYEQYF. Written as DNA, the CDR3 is TGTGCCAGCACCTTAGCTGACACCGCCTATGAGCAGTACTTC. Filled out from reference TRBV11-2 and TRBJ2-7, the complete variable domain reads EAGVAQSPRYKIIEKRQSVAFWCNPISGHATLYWYQQILGQGPKLLIQFQNNGVVDDSQLPKDRFSAERLKGVDSTLKIQPAKLEDSAVYLCASTLADTAYEQYFGPGTRLTVT.

About this clonotype itself: This could be a read error, since a much larger clone is one nucleotide away. V gene TRBV2 combines with J gene TRBJ2-3; tentative D call: TRBD2 (6 bases). This CDR3 has 15 residues. Germline CDR1 SNHLY, CDR2 FYNNEI. Trimming shortened V by 10 bases and J by 5 bases, and 22 bases separated the two germline ends. CDR3 coding DNA: TGTGCCACCAAACCGAGCGGCCAGGGACTAGATACGCAGTATTTT. Residues: CATKPSGQGLDTQYF.

Note on this clonotype: Compared with germline, one end of the junction differs, possibly owing to a read error. V is TRBV6-5 and J is TRBJ1-1; D gene unclear. The CDR3 consists of 16 residues. Per the germline V gene, CDR1 is MNHEY and CDR2 is SVGAGI. CDR3 protein: CASSTPPPLSYTEAFF. CDR3 bases: TGTGCCAGTTCGACGCCGCCCCCACTATCCTACACTGAAGCTTTCTTC.

Details on this clonotype: The germline gene is not matched at one end of the junction; a read error may be the cause. The V call is TRBV4-1, the J call TRBJ2-3; D is perhaps TRBD2 (6 bases). The CDR3 consists of 15 residues. The V gene's germline CDR1 is MGHRA and CDR2 YSYEKL. CDR3 coding DNA: TGCGCCAGCATCCAGATCCCTAGCGCGAGCGATACACAGTATTTT. This gives the protein CASIQIPSASDTQYF.

Of note for this clonotype: This may come from a read error, since a much larger clone is one base off. V usage is TRBV24-1 and J usage is TRBJ2-5, with 7 positions matching TRBD1. Germline loops: CDR1 KGHDR, CDR2 SFDVKD. Trimming at V came to 4 bases and at J to 4 bases, leaving 8 bases not matched to a gene. The CDR3 consists of 15 residues. CDR3 amino acids: CATSDTGTDGETQYF. Here the CDR3 DNA reads TGTGCCACCAGTGACACTGGGACAGACGGAGAGACCCAGTACTTC.

Details on this clonotype: At one of its ends the junction is not consistent with the germline gene, which may arise from a read error. This rearrangement joins TRBV11-2 to TRBJ2-7; no clear D. CDR1 is SGHAT, CDR2 FQNNGV, per germline. The CDR3 sequence is 15 residues long. The DNA for the CDR3 is TGTGCCAGCAACCTATCAGTGGGAATATCCTACGAGCAATACTTC. Translating it yields CASNLSVGISYEQYF.

As to this clonotype: Being one base from a much bigger clone, this may be a read error. This CDR3 fails to terminate in the conserved phenylalanine or tryptophan, so it likely reflects a read error. This rearrangement joins TRBV24-1 to TRBJ2-5; weak D call: TRBD2 (6 bases). The CDR3 runs 14 residues. Trimming stripped 2 bases from V and 3 bases from J, with 9 bases between. Germline loops: CDR1 KGHDR, CDR2 SFDVKD. The DNA for the CDR3 is TGTGCCACCAGTGATTCGGGGACTGAAGAGACCCAGTACCTC. Its protein is CATSDSGTEETQYL.

With respect to this clonotype: An end of the junction differs from the germline gene, which may be a read error. The CDR3 loop reads CASRSRDSAHQEPQYF. In DNA form, the CDR3 reads TGTGCCAGTAGATCCCGGGACTCGGCCCACCAAGAGCCCCAATACTTC. The J gene is TRBJ2-5, the V gene TRBV11-2; perhaps TRBD2 as D (6 bases). The length of the CDR3 is 16 residues. The V gene's germline CDR1 is SGHAT and CDR2 FQNNGV.

On this clonotype itself: It is likely a read error, because the conserved phenylalanine at the end of the CDR3 is missing. No DNA is shown, since the ends of the CDR3 on it are uncertain; the CDR3 is the one TCRdb lists. This chain connects TRBV7-8 to TRBJ1-2; whether TRBD1, the table's D call, matches the DNA was not checked. The CDR3 region is 16 residues in length, termini included. Per the germline V gene, CDR1 is SGHVS and CDR2 is FQNEAQ. CDR3 loop: CASSSSTLRDSYGYTS.

This clonotype appeared a single time. The junction departs from germline at one end; a sequencing error may be responsible. This chain connects TRBV5-5 to TRBJ2-7, with unresolved D. Germline-derived CDR1 and CDR2 are SGHKS and YYEKEE (reference sequence). This CDR3 contains 11 residues. This CDR3 is CASSLFDEKYF. For the CDR3, the DNA is TGTGCCAGCAGCCTCTTCGACGAGAAGTACTTC.